This TCR beta chain was captured by sequencing in a study of control samples from healthy donors and cancer patients. Profiling relied on immunoSEQ multiplex PCR, and the TCRdb table lists in-frame clones only, not all of them. The sample contains about 49,000 clones, 65% to 90% of which appear only once. V was pared by 5 bases and J by 7 bases, with 3 bases of the junction left unmatched. The germline V gene has CDR1 SEHNR and CDR2 FQNEAQ (reference sequence). The CDR3 consists of 12 residues. This chain links TRBV7-9 with TRBJ1-1; 8 bases line up with TRBD1. Material: PBMCs. The TCR comes from a woman aged 45 to 65 with lung cancer. The CDR3 region has the DNA TGTGCCAGCAGCATCGGACAGGGTGAAGCTTTCTTT. This codes for CASSIGQGEAFF. The full variable domain, in which reference TRBV7-9 and TRBJ1-1 provide the parts outside the CDR3, is DTGVSQNPRHKITKRGQNVTFRCDPISEHNRLYWYRQTLGQGPEFLTYFQNEAQLEKSRLLSDRFSAERPKGSFSTLEIQRTEQGDSAMYLCASSIGQGEAFFGQGTRLTVV.